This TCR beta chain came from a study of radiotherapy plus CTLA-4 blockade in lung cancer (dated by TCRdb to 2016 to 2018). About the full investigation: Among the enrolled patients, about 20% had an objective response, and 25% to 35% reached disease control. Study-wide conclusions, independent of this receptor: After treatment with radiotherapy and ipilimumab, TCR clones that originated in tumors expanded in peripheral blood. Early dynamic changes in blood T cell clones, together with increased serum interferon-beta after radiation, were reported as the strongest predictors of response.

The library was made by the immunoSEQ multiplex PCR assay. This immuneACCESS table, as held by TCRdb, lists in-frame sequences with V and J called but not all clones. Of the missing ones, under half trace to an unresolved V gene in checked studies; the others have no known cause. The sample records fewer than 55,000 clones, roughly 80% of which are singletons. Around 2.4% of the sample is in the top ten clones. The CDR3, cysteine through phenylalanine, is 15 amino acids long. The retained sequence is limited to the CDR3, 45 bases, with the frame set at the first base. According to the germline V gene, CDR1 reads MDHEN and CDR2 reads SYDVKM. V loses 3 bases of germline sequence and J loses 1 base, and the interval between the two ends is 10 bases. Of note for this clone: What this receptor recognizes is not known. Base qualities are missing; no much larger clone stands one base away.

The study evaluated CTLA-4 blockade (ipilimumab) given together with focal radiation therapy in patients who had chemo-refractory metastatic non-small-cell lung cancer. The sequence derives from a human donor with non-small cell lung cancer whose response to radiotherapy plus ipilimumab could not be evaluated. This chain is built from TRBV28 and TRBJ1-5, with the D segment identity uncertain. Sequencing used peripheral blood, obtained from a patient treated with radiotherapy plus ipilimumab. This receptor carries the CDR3 CASSFLGGSNQPQHF. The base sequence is TGTGCCAGCAGTTTTCTTGGAGGGAGCAATCAGCCCCAGCATTTT.